The 23 T cell receptor beta chains reported below all come from one sample, sequenced in a study of CD8+ T cells in alopecia areata. Treatment here: oral pan-JAK inhibitor, 5-10 mg twice daily. After isolation, RNA underwent reverse transcription to generate cDNA as the sequencing template. The assay was immunoSEQ multiplex PCR, and TCRdb's table has in-frame clones only and misses some. The sample lists about 260,000 clones; around three fifths were seen once. This specimen consisted of CD4+ T cells sorted from blood, obtained at week 52, from a patient treated with tofacitinib. The receptors shown here come from a human donor with alopecia areata.

In this sample, this clone turned up a few times. One junction end does not reproduce the germline sequence, and a read error may be involved. The chain couples TRBV7-7 to TRBJ2-4; the match to TRBD1 covers 7 bases. The CDR3 contains 13 residues. CDR1 SSHAT and CDR2 FNYEAQ come from the germline V gene (reference sequence). The CDR3 DNA follows: TGTGCTAGCAGCCAGGACAGGTGGGACATTCAGTACTTC. It encodes CASSQDRWDIQYF.

In the case of this clone: One junction end does not reproduce the germline sequence, and a read error may be involved. This chain uses TRBV19 with TRBJ1-1; 12 bases map to TRBD1. Germline V gene sequence: CDR1 LNHDA, CDR2 SQIVND (reference sequence). The length of the CDR3 is 14 residues. CDR3 coding DNA: TGTGCCAGCGGGGGGACAGGGGGCCTCGCTGAGGCTTTCTTT. Amino acids: CASGGTGGLAEAFF.

This clone has just a few counts. The chain couples TRBV7-2 to TRBJ2-5; the D gene is possibly TRBD2 (5 bases). In germline, CDR1 is SGHTA, CDR2 FQGNSA. CDR3 length: 16 residues. V was cut by 0 bases and J by 2 bases, with 13 bases left in between. CDR3 in DNA: TGTGCCAGCAGCTTAGCCCCAAACGGGATACAAGAGACCCAGTACTTC. This codes for CASSLAPNGIQETQYF.

The CDR3 nucleotides are TGTGCCAGCAGCCTAAACAGGGGTCTCCGGGGAGAGACCCAGTACTTC. It encodes CASSLNRGLRGETQYF. The chain has TRBV9 and TRBJ2-5; 7 nucleotides line up with TRBD1. Per germline, CDR1 SGDLS and CDR2 YYNGEE. The CDR3 is 16 amino acids. Trimming took 4 bases from V and 4 from J; bases not matched to a gene: 13.

The chain couples TRBV29-1 to TRBJ2-2, with a possible D match to TRBD1 (5 bases). The CDR3 has 15 amino acids. Germline CDR1 SQVTM, CDR2 ANQGSEA. V lost 7 bases, J lost 6 bases, and 21 bases lay in between. The CDR3 sequence: CSGLGVFSKPGELFF. In nucleotides, the CDR3 is TGCAGCGGGTTAGGGGTGTTTAGCAAACCCGGGGAGCTGTTTTTT.

The chain uses TRBV29-1 and TRBJ2-2; D possibly corresponds to TRBD2 (5 bases). Trimming cost V 2 bases and J 2 bases, with 12 bases left between them. Germline V CDR1 and CDR2: SQVTM, ANQGSEA. The CDR3 consists of 15 residues. CDR3 sequence: CSVETSGVNTGELFF. The CDR3, as DNA: TGCAGCGTTGAAACCTCCGGGGTAAACACCGGGGAGCTGTTTTTT.

The sample holds one count of this clone. This chain joins TRBV30 and TRBJ1-2; D perhaps matches TRBD1 (6 bases). CDR3 size: 14 residues. The germline gives CDR1 GTSNPN, CDR2 SVGIG (reference sequence). Trimming cost V 5 bases and J 7 bases, with 20 bases left between them. CDR3 in DNA: TGTGCCTGGGGCAACCTACAGGGACGGGGTGGCTACACCTTC. Translation: CAWGNLQGRGGYTF.

This sequence joins TRBV29-1 and TRBJ2-2; no clear D. V dropped 2 bases and J dropped 0 bases, with 7 bases sitting between them. From germline, CDR1 is SQVTM and CDR2 ANQGSEA. CDR3 length: 14 amino acids. Here the CDR3 DNA reads TGCAGCGTTGAACACAAGTCGAACACCGGGGAGCTGTTTTTT. It translates to CSVEHKSNTGELFF.

This clone has a single count. CDR3 in amino acids: CASSWEQNTRANTGELFF. The CDR3 DNA reads as TGCGCCAGCAGCTGGGAGCAAAATACAAGGGCGAACACCGGGGAGCTGTTTTTT. The rearrangement joins TRBV5-1 to TRBJ2-2, with D possibly being TRBD2 (5 bases). Germline values: CDR1 SGHRS, CDR2 YFSETQ. V shed 3 bases and J shed 0 bases, with 18 bases lying between them. The CDR3 contains 18 residues. The whole variable domain, filled in from reference TRBV5-1 and TRBJ2-2, reads KAGVTQTPRYLIKTRGQQVTLSCSPISGHRSVSWYQQTPGQGLQFLFEYFSETQRNKGNFPGRFSGRQFSNSRSEMNVSTLELGDSALYLCASSWEQNTRANTGELFFGEGSRLTVL.

This clone was seen only a few times. The chain is built from TRBV4-1 and TRBJ2-7; TRBD1 matches at 9 bases. Germline trimming cut 2 bases from V and 4 bases from J; bases unmatched to any gene: 3. Germline CDR1 reads MGHRA; CDR2 reads YSYEKL. The CDR3 length is 14 residues. Here the CDR3 DNA reads TGCGCCAGCAGCCAATATGACAGGGGGTACGAGCAGTACTTC. It specifies CASSQYDRGYEQYF.

This clone was detected only a few times. J is TRBJ2-7 and V is TRBV28; 8 bases are shared with TRBD2. Trimming cost V 2 bases and J 2 bases; bases outside gene matches: 2. The CDR3 consists of 14 residues. Germline assignment: CDR1 MDHEN and CDR2 SYDVKM. This CDR3 reads CASSLLAGPYEQYF. The CDR3 bases are TGTGCCAGCAGTTTACTAGCGGGTCCCTACGAGCAGTACTTC.

V usage is TRBV2 and J usage is TRBJ2-5; possibly TRBD1 or TRBD2 for D (5 bases each). The germline V and J ends were trimmed by 9 bases and 5 bases, with 25 bases remaining between them. CDR1 SNHLY and CDR2 FYNNEI come from the germline V gene. The CDR3 is 16 residues long. CDR3 in amino acids: CARTQEGYGRTETQYF. CDR3 sequence (DNA): TGTGCCAGAACGCAAGAGGGGTACGGCAGAACGGAGACCCAGTACTTC.

The rearrangement joins TRBV2 to TRBJ2-7; D remains unclear. Trimming took 5 bases from V and 2 from J, leaving 13 bases between them. The CDR3 is 14 residues long. CDR1 SNHLY and CDR2 FYNNEI come from the germline V gene. The DNA of the CDR3 is TGTGCCAGCAGTTCCGGCGGCCGAACCTACGAGCAGTACTTC. It encodes CASSSGGRTYEQYF.

CDR3 sequence: CSVYRGNTEAFF. CDR3 sequence (DNA): TGCAGCGTCTACAGGGGGAACACTGAAGCTTTCTTT. This sequence joins TRBV29-1 and TRBJ1-1, with TRBD1 matching 7 bases. The V gene end was trimmed by 6 bases and the J gene end by 1 base; junction bases not matched to a gene: 2. This CDR3 comprises 12 residues. Germline V gene sequence: CDR1 SQVTM, CDR2 ANQGSEA.

The gene calls are TRBV25-1 and TRBJ1-4, with 9 bases matching TRBD1. This CDR3 has 13 amino acids. Germline lookup yields CDR1 MGHDK and CDR2 SYGVNS. The V and J ends lost 8 bases and 10 bases, in that order; junction bases with no gene match: 8. CDR3 in DNA: TGTGCCAGCCGGGACAGGGCGTCGGGAAAACTGTTTTTT. This codes for CASRDRASGKLFF. Supplemented by reference TRBV25-1 and TRBJ1-4, the full variable domain reads EADIYQTPRYLVIGTGKKITLECSQTMGHDKMYWYQQDPGMELHLIHYSYGVNSTEKGDLSSESTVSRIRTEHFPLTLESARPSHTSQYLCASRDRASGKLFFGSGTQLSVL.

This clone was counted a single time. CDR3 protein: CASSLMRYNEQFF. The CDR3 region has the DNA TGCGCCAGCAGCCTTATGAGATACAATGAGCAGTTCTTC. The chain has TRBV5-1 and TRBJ2-1; no clear D gene. V was trimmed by 4 bases and J by 4 bases, leaving 9 bases between them. Germline V gene data show CDR1 as SGHRS and CDR2 as YFSETQ. The CDR3 sequence is 13 residues long.

This sequence joins TRBV30 and TRBJ2-2; the match to TRBD1 covers 7 bases. This CDR3 has 17 residues. V shed 2 bases and J 5 bases; nucleotides not matched to a gene: 14. In germline, CDR1 is GTSNPN, CDR2 SVGIG (reference sequence). CDR3 residues: CAWSRGHSEFRTGELFF. CDR3 in DNA: TGTGCCTGGAGTAGGGGGCATTCCGAATTTAGGACCGGGGAGCTGTTTTTT.

V usage is TRBV29-1 and J usage is TRBJ1-6; no firm D call. Between the trimmed V and J ends, which lost 4 bases and 8 bases, there was a span of 12 bases. Germline CDR1 is SQVTM and CDR2 is ANQGSEA. The CDR3 covers 13 residues. As DNA, the CDR3 is TGCAGCGTTGGTCTAACGGACGATTCACCCCTCCACTTT. Translation: CSVGLTDDSPLHF.

The genes are TRBV5-1 and TRBJ1-2; D might be TRBD1 (5 bases). This CDR3 comprises 15 residues. Germline CDR1 and CDR2: SGHRS and YFSETQ. Trimming pared 0 bases from V and 3 bases from J, leaving 12 bases between. The CDR3 sequence is CASSLGGAGDYGYTF. In nucleotides, the CDR3 is TGCGCCAGCAGCTTGGGTGGGGCCGGGGACTATGGCTACACCTTC.

The rearrangement uses TRBV4-1 and TRBJ2-7, with 7 bases aligning to TRBD1. V dropped 4 bases and J dropped 3; count of bases not matched to a gene: 3. The CDR3 sequence is 13 residues long. Germline CDR1 MGHRA, CDR2 YSYEKL. As DNA, the CDR3 is TGCGCCAGCAGCCTAGGGACAGTCTACGAGCAGTACTTC. Translating gives CASSLGTVYEQYF.

This clone has only a few counts. The genes are TRBV27 and TRBJ2-1; 11 nucleotides agree with TRBD2. V lost 5 bases to trimming and J lost 3 bases; unmatched junction nucleotides: 3. CDR3 length: 15 residues. Germline CDR1 is MNHEY and CDR2 is SMNVEV (reference sequence). CDR3 nucleotide sequence: TGTGCCAGCAGTGTAGCGGGGGGGATCTACAATGAGCAGTTCTTC. Translating it yields CASSVAGGIYNEQFF.

V is TRBV23-1 and J is TRBJ2-1; 9 nucleotides agree with TRBD1. TRBV23-1 is filed as an ORF, its function uncertain. The V segment lost 7 bases and the J segment 7 bases; nucleotides outside the gene matches: 14. This CDR3 is built from 16 residues. This CDR3 reads CASTPSTDRGGNEQFF. The DNA of the CDR3 is TGCGCCAGCACCCCAAGTACGGACAGGGGTGGAAATGAGCAGTTCTTC.

This clone was recorded only once. The chain is built from TRBV2 and TRBJ2-6; no definite D call. CDR3 length: 19 amino acids. Germline V gives CDR1 SNHLY, CDR2 FYNNEI. The V gene lost 6 bases and the J gene lost 0 bases, with 21 bases spanning the gap. CDR3 sequence: CASRYSSGPRPSGANVLTF. The CDR3 region has the DNA TGTGCCAGCAGATACTCTTCCGGGCCCAGGCCCTCTGGGGCCAACGTCCTGACTTTC. Using reference TRBV2 and TRBJ2-6 for the parts outside the CDR3, the full variable domain is EPEVTQTPSHQVTQMGQEVILRCVPISNHLYFYWYRQILGQKVEFLVSFYNNEISEKSEIFDDQFSVERPDGSNFTLKIRSTKLEDSAMYFCASRYSSGPRPSGANVLTFGAGSRLTVL.